This TCR beta chain was profiled in a study of identical twins. In its sample, this clonotype was seen many times. CDR3 length: 16 amino acids. Via MiXCR, TCRdb re-called the 5' RACE reads, giving one row per CDR3 protein. The data hold 1.5 million to 2 million distinct CDR3 sequences, with 32% observed a single time. The chain joins TRBV21-1 to TRBJ2-7; whether TRBD2, the table's D call, matches the DNA was not checked. TRBV21-1 is an annotated pseudogene. The sequence came from a newborn girl in good health. Sequencing was done on a sample of cord blood. The CDR3: CASSKAGLAGSYEQYF. The CDR3 DNA reads as TGTGCCAGCAGCAAAGCGGGACTAGCGGGCTCCTACGAGCAGTACTTC.